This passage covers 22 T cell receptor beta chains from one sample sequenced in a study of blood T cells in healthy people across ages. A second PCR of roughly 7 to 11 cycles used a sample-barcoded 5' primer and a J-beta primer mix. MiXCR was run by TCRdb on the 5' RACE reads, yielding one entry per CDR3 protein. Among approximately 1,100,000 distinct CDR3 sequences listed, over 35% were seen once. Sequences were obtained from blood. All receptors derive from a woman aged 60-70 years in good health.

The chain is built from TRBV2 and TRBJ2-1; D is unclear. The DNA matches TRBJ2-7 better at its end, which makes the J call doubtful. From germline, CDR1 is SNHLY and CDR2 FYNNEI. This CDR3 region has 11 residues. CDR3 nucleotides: TGTGCCAGCATGAACACCAATGAGCAGTACTTC. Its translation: CASMNTNEQYF.

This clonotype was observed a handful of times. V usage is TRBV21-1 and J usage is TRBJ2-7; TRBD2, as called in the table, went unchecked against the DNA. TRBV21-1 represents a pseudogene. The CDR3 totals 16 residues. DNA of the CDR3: TGTGCCAGCAGCGCCTCCCGACGAGGGTCCTCCTACGAGCAGTACTTC. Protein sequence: CASSASRRGSSYEQYF.

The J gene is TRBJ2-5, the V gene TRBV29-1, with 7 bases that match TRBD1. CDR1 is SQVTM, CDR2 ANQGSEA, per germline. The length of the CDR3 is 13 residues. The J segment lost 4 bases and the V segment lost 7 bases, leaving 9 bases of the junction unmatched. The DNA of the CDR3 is TGCAGCGCTCGACAGGGCGCCTCAGAGACCCAGTACTTC. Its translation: CSARQGASETQYF.

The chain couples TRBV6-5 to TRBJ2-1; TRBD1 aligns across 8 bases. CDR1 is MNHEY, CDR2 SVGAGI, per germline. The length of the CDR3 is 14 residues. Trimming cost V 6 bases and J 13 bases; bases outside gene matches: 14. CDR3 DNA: TGTGCCAGCAGCGGACAGGGTCCCACGGAGACCCAGTTCTTC. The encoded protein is CASSGQGPTETQFF.

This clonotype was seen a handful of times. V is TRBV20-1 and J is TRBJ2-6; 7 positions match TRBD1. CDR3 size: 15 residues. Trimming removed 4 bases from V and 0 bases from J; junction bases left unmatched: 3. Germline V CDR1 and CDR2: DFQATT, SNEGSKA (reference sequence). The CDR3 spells CSAKDRNSGANVLTF. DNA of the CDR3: TGCAGTGCTAAGGACAGGAACTCTGGGGCCAACGTCCTGACTTTC.

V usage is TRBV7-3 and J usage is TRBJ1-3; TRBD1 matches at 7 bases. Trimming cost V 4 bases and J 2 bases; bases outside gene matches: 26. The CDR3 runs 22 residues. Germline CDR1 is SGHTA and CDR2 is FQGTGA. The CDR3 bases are TGTGCCAGCAGCTATCGGGCACGGAGTTCGGGGGTCTCTGGGACAGCTGGAAACACCATATATTTT. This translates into CASSYRARSSGVSGTAGNTIYF.

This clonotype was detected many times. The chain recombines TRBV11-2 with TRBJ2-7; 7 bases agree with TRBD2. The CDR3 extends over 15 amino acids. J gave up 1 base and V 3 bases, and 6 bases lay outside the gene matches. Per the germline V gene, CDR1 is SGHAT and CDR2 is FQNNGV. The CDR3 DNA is TGTGCCAGCAGCTTTGGGGCTAGCGGTTCCTACGAGCAGTACTTC. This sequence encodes CASSFGASGSYEQYF.

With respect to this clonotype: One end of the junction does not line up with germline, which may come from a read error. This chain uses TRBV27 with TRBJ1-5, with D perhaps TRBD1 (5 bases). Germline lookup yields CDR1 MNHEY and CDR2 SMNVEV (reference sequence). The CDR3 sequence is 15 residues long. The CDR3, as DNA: TGTGCCAGCAGTTCTGACAGTACTAGCAATAAGCCCCAGCATTTT. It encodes CASSSDSTSNKPQHF.

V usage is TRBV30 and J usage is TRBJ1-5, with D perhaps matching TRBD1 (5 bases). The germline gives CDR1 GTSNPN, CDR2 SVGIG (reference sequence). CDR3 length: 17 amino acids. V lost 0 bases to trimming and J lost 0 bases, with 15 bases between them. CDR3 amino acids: CAWSVGSRVDSNQPQHF. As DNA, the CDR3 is TGTGCCTGGAGTGTAGGATCCAGGGTGGATAGCAATCAGCCCCAGCATTTT.

The CDR3: CASSQDLRRLSNYGYTF. The CDR3, as DNA: TGTGCCAGCAGCCAAGATTTAAGAAGGTTGTCCAACTATGGCTACACCTTC. The chain combines TRBV4-2 with TRBJ1-2; D unresolved. This CDR3 has 17 residues. Between the trimmed V and J ends, which lost 0 bases and 2 bases, there was a span of 16 bases. Germline values: CDR1 LGHNA, CDR2 YNFKEQ.

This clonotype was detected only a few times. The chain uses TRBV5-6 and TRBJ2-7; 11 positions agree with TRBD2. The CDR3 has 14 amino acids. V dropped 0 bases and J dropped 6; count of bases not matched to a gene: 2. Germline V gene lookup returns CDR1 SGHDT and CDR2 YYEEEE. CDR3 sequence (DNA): TGTGCCAGCAGCTTGGCTAGCGGGAGGTTCGAGCAGTACTTC. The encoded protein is CASSLASGRFEQYF.

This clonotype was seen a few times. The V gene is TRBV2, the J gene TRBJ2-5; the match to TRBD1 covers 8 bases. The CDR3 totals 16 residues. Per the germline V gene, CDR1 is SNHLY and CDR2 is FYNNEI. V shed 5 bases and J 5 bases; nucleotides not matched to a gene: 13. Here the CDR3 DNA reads TGTGCCAGCAGTTTGATGGCAGGGGGCCTGTTGGAGACCCAGTACTTC. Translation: CASSLMAGGLLETQYF.

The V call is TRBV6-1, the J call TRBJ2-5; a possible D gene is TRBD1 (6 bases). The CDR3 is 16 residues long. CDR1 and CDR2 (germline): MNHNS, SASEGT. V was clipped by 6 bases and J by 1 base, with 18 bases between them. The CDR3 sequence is CASSLKMGAIQETQYF. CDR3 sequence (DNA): TGTGCCAGCAGCTTAAAAATGGGGGCTATCCAAGAGACCCAGTACTTC.

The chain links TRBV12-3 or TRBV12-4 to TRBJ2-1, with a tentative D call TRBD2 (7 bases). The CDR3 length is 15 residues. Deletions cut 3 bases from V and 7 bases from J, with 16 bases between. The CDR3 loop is CASSFEGGTTNEQFF. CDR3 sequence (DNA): TGTGCCAGCAGTTTTGAGGGGGGGACCACGAATGAGCAGTTCTTC.

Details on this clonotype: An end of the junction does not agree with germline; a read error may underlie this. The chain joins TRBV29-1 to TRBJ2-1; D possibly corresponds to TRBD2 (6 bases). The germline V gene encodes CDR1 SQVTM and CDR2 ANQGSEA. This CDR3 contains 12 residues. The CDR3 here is CSVLIAAKEQFF. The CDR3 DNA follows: TGTAGCGTGCTGATAGCGGCCAAGGAGCAGTTCTTC.

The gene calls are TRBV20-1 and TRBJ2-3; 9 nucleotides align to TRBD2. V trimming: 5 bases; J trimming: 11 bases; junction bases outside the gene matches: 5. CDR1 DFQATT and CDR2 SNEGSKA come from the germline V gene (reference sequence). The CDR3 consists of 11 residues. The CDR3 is CSAGSGSKQYF. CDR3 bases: TGCAGTGCTGGTAGCGGGAGTAAGCAGTATTTT.

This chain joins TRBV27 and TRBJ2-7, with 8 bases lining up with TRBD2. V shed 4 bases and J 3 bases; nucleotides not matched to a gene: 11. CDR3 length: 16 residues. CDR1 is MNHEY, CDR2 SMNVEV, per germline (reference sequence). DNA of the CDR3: TGTGCCAGCAGTTCAACCCTTAGCGGGATCTTCTACGAGCAGTACTTC. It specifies CASSSTLSGIFYEQYF.

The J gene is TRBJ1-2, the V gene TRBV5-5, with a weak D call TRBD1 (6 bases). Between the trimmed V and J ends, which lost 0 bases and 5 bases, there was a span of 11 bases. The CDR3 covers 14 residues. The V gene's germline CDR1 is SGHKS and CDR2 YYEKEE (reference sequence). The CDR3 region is CASSLEGEKYGYTF. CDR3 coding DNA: TGTGCCAGCAGCTTGGAGGGGGAAAAATATGGCTACACCTTC.

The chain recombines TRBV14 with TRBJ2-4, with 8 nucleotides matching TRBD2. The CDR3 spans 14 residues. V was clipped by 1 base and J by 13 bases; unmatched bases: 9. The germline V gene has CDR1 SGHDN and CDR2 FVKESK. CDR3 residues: CASSQVIGAGEQYF. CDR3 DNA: TGTGCCAGCAGCCAAGTCATTGGAGCGGGGGAGCAGTACTTC.

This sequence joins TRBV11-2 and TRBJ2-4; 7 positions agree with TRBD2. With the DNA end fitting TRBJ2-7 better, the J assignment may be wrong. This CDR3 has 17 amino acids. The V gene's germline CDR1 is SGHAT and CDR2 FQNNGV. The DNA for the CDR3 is TGTGCCAGCAGCTTACCCGGGGGGTACCGGACATCCTACGAGCAGTACTTC. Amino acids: CASSLPGGYRTSYEQYF.

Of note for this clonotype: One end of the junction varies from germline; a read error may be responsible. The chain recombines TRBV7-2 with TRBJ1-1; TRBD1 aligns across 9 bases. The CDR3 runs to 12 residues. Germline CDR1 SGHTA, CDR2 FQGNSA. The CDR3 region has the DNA TGTCCCAGCAGCTTTACAGGGGGCAGTGCTTTCTTT. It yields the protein CPSSFTGGSAFF.

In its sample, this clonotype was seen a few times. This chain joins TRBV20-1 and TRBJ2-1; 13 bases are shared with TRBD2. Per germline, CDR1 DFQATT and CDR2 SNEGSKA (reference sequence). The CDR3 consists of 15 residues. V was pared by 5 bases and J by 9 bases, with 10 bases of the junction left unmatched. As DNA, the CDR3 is TGCAGTGCTCTAAGGACTAGCGGGAGAGGGAGTGAGCAGTTCTTC. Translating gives CSALRTSGRGSEQFF.